Presented here are 19 T cell receptor beta chains from one specimen sequenced in a study of T cells in Graves' hyperthyroidism and ophthalmopathy. Researchers amplified the TCR beta CDR3 regions from RNA transcripts. Carried out on the TCR CDR3, a first-round RT-PCR used the HTBI primer set. TCRdb fed the multiplex PCR reads into MiXCR, producing one record per CDR3 protein. The repertoire consists of hundreds of thousands of distinct CDR3 sequences, with 14% occurring once and the leading ten covering roughly a tenth. Source material: blood. The receptors were sampled from a young woman with Graves' hyperthyroidism.

In its sample, this clonotype was seen many times. The chain employs TRBV27 and TRBJ2-3; D call uncertain. CDR1 and CDR2 (germline): MNHEY, SMNVEV (reference sequence). The CDR3 runs to 15 residues. V lost 0 bases to trimming and J lost 0 bases, with 7 bases between them. The CDR3 region has the DNA TGTGCCAGCAGTTTATCTCCACTCAGCACAGATACGCAGTATTTT. Residues: CASSLSPLSTDTQYF.

The sample holds a few counts of this clonotype. The V gene is TRBV4-1, the J gene TRBJ1-1, with D possibly being TRBD1 (5 bases). The germline V gene has CDR1 MGHRA and CDR2 YSYEKL. The CDR3 has 15 residues. V was shortened by 0 bases and J by 6 bases, with 14 bases between the two germline ends. CDR3 DNA: TGCGCCAGCAGCCAAGAGGGGGGGAGTTACGCTGAAGCTTTCTTT. It is translated as CASSQEGGSYAEAFF.

This clonotype was seen repeatedly, ten times or more. V usage is TRBV6-2 or TRBV6-3 and J usage is TRBJ1-1; no clear D gene. The CDR3 has 16 amino acids. V was pared by 2 bases and J by 1 base, with 14 bases between. The germline V gene has CDR1 MNHEY and CDR2 SVGEGT. CDR3 amino acids: CASSYAGNRENTEAFF. The CDR3 nucleotides read TGTGCCAGCAGTTACGCGGGGAATAGGGAGAACACTGAAGCTTTCTTT.

The rearrangement links TRBV7-2 to TRBJ2-3; 7 nucleotides match TRBD1. The V and J ends lost 5 bases and 5 bases, in that order; junction bases with no gene match: 10. The germline CDR1 and CDR2 sequences are SGHTA and FQGNSA. There are 15 residues in the CDR3. The CDR3 coding sequence is TGTGCCAGCAGCCAGACAGGGAACCGGGTAGATACGCAGTATTTT. Translating it yields CASSQTGNRVDTQYF.

This clonotype was seen at least ten times. The rearrangement links TRBV6-1 to TRBJ2-7; 7 nucleotides match TRBD2. This CDR3 contains 15 residues. The germline gives CDR1 MNHNS, CDR2 SASEGT. V lost 6 bases to trimming and J lost 3 bases; unmatched junction nucleotides: 11. The CDR3 here is CASRPSAGRGYEQYF. The CDR3 DNA follows: TGTGCCAGCAGACCGTCAGCGGGAAGGGGCTACGAGCAGTACTTC.

At least ten counts were recorded for this clonotype. This chain connects TRBV7-2 to TRBJ1-1, with D tentatively TRBD1 (6 bases). V was pared by 5 bases and J by 0 bases, with 13 bases between. Germline V gene lookup returns CDR1 SGHTA and CDR2 FQGNSA. The CDR3 runs 15 residues. The CDR3 is CASSPQGTMNTEAFF. In nucleotides, the CDR3 is TGTGCCAGCAGCCCCCAGGGGACGATGAACACTGAAGCTTTCTTT.

This clonotype was detected only a few times. The chain links TRBV25-1 to TRBJ1-2; D may be TRBD1 (5 bases). The CDR3 extends over 16 amino acids. The V gene lost 4 bases and the J gene lost 4 bases, with 19 bases spanning the gap. Germline CDR1 is MGHDK and CDR2 is SYGVNS. CDR3 region: CASSGNQGRSLYGYTF. The CDR3 DNA follows: TGTGCCAGCAGTGGAAATCAGGGACGTTCCCTCTATGGCTACACCTTC.

This clonotype was recorded many times. The J gene is TRBJ2-3, the V gene TRBV27; 10 bases are shared with TRBD2. V trimming: 0 bases; J trimming: 3 bases; junction bases outside the gene matches: 3. The germline V gene encodes CDR1 MNHEY and CDR2 SMNVEV (reference sequence). This CDR3 is 16 amino acids long. The CDR3 reads CASSLSSGRWTDTQYF. CDR3 DNA sequence: TGTGCCAGCAGTTTATCTAGCGGGAGGTGGACAGATACGCAGTATTTT.

The genes are TRBV7-2 and TRBJ1-2; no clear D gene. The CDR3 runs to 12 residues. CDR1 is SGHTA and CDR2 is FQGNSA in the germline V gene. Between the trimmed V and J ends, which lost 1 base and 8 bases, there was a span of 8 bases. CDR3 bases: TGTGCCAGCAGCTTAGATCTCGTCGGCTACACCTTC. Residues: CASSLDLVGYTF.

This clonotype was counted a few times. V usage is TRBV6-1 and J usage is TRBJ2-7, with D unresolved. The CDR3 spans 15 residues. Germline CDR1 is MNHNS and CDR2 is SASEGT. Between the trimmed V and J ends, which lost 5 bases and 4 bases, there was a span of 18 bases. The CDR3 coding sequence is TGTGCCAGCAGTTGCTACTCCCCGACCCCGTACGAGCAGTACTTC. Translating gives CASSCYSPTPYEQYF.

The chain links TRBV25-1 to TRBJ1-1; D is undetermined. Germline V gene data show CDR1 as MGHDK and CDR2 as SYGVNS. V lost 5 bases and J 2 bases, leaving 15 bases between the germline ends. The length of the CDR3 is 15 residues. CDR3 bases: TGTGCCAGCAGTCCACGGACGGTAATTAACACTGAAGCTTTCTTT. Translated: CASSPRTVINTEAFF.

This clonotype occurred many times. The chain combines TRBV20-1 with TRBJ1-6; TRBD1 aligns across 7 bases. Germline CDR1 reads DFQATT; CDR2 reads SNEGSKA (reference sequence). The trim removed 3 bases at V and 7 bases at J, leaving 6 bases unmatched. This CDR3 is built from 14 residues. The CDR3 DNA is TGCAGTGCTAGCCCCAGGGGGACCAATTCACCCCTCCACTTT. Amino acid sequence: CSASPRGTNSPLHF.

This chain uses TRBV10-1 with TRBJ1-1, with 10 bases fitting TRBD1. The V segment lost 4 bases and the J segment 5 bases; nucleotides outside the gene matches: 7. Germline V CDR1 and CDR2: WNHNN, SYGVQD (reference sequence). CDR3 size: 15 residues. The CDR3 here is CASSGDRGRGTEAFF. The CDR3 region has the DNA TGCGCCAGCAGTGGGGACAGGGGAAGAGGGACTGAAGCTTTCTTT.

This clonotype was counted only a few times. The genes are TRBV4-1 and TRBJ2-5; 7 bases are shared with TRBD2. This CDR3 spans 20 amino acids. The V segment lost 3 bases and the J segment 4 bases; nucleotides outside the gene matches: 23. Germline CDR1 MGHRA, CDR2 YSYEKL. The DNA for the CDR3 is TGCGCCAGCAGCCAGGAGGGTTCGAAACCGACTAGCCGGCGGGGAGAGACCCAGTACTTC. Protein: CASSQEGSKPTSRRGETQYF.

There are many counts of this clonotype. The chain employs TRBV12-3 or TRBV12-4 and TRBJ2-3, with TRBD2 as a possible D gene (6 bases). This CDR3 has 16 amino acids. V shed 5 bases and J shed 2 bases, with 17 bases lying between them. The CDR3 nucleotides are TGTGCCAGCAGTGTTTTGTGGGACTCCTTCACAGATACGCAGTATTTT. It is translated as CASSVLWDSFTDTQYF.

J is TRBJ2-5 and V is TRBV6-1; unclear D gene. Germline V gives CDR1 MNHNS, CDR2 SASEGT. This CDR3 comprises 10 residues. With 6 bases removed from V and 7 bases from J, the gap between germline ends came to 6 bases. CDR3 nucleotides: TGTGCCAGCAGCCCCGGGACCCAGTACTTC. The encoded protein is CASSPGTQYF.

The genes are TRBV4-2 and TRBJ2-1; TRBD1 matches at 8 bases. The germline V gene has CDR1 LGHNA and CDR2 YNFKEQ. The ends lost 0 bases at V and 9 bases at J; junction bases unmatched: 4. CDR3 size: 14 residues. The CDR3 bases are TGTGCCAGCAGCCAAGACAGGGGGCCCATTGAGCAGTTCTTC. Translated, it gives CASSQDRGPIEQFF.

This clonotype was recorded a few times. DNA of the CDR3: TGTGCCAGCAGCTCGGAAGGGGGGCGAATGGGAAACACCATATATTTT. Its protein is CASSSEGGRMGNTIYF. The chain employs TRBV11-2 and TRBJ1-3; D might be TRBD1 (6 bases). From germline, CDR1 is SGHAT and CDR2 FQNNGV. The V and J ends lost 4 bases and 4 bases respectively, with 17 bases between them. The CDR3 has 16 residues.

The rearrangement links TRBV19 to TRBJ2-2, with 12 bases matching TRBD2. The length of the CDR3 is 18 residues. Germline V lookup: CDR1 LNHDA, CDR2 SQIVND (reference sequence). Trimming cost V 3 bases and J 6 bases; bases outside gene matches: 11. CDR3 DNA sequence: TGTGCCAGTAGTATCCTAGGGACTAGCGGGCCAAAGGCCGGGGAGCTGTTTTTT. It is translated as CASSILGTSGPKAGELFF.